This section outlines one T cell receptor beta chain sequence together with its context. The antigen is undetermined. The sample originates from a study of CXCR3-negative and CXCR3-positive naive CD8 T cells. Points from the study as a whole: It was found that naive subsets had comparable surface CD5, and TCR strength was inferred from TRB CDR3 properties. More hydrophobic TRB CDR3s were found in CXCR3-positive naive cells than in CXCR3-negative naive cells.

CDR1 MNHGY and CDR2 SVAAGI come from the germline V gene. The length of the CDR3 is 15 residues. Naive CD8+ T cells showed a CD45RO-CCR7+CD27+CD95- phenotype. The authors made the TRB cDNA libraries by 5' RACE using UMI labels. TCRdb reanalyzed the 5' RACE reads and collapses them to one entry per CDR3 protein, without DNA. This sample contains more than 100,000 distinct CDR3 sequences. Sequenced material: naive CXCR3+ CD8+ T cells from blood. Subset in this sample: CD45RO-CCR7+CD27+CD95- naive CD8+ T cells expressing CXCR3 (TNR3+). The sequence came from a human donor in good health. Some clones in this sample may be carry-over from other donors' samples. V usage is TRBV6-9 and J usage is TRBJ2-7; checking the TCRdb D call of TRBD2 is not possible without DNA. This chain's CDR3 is CASSYYSGRVYEQYF.